This T cell receptor (beta chain) was recovered during a study of Graves' ophthalmopathy and Graves' hyperthyroidism. The authors amplified TCR beta CDR3 regions from RNA transcripts. Second-round multiplex PCR followed a first-round RT-PCR using HTBI primers. TCRdb re-called the multiplex PCR reads through MiXCR, storing one row per CDR3 protein. This sample yields 150,000 to 200,000 distinct CDR3 sequences, of which 39% are seen a single time; 8% to 9% belongs to the top ten. CDR1 and CDR2 (germline): SQVTM, ANQGSEA. V lost 3 bases to trimming and J lost 2 bases, with 19 bases between them. The CDR3 totals 16 residues. There are many counts of this clonotype.

This receptor was obtained from a man aged 30 to 39 with Graves' ophthalmopathy. What was sequenced was peripheral blood. This chain uses TRBV29-1 with TRBJ1-1, with D maybe TRBD1 (5 bases). The CDR3 spells CSVEVPLGDPNTEAFF. The CDR3 nucleotides are TGCAGCGTTGAGGTCCCCTTAGGGGACCCTAACACTGAAGCTTTCTTT.